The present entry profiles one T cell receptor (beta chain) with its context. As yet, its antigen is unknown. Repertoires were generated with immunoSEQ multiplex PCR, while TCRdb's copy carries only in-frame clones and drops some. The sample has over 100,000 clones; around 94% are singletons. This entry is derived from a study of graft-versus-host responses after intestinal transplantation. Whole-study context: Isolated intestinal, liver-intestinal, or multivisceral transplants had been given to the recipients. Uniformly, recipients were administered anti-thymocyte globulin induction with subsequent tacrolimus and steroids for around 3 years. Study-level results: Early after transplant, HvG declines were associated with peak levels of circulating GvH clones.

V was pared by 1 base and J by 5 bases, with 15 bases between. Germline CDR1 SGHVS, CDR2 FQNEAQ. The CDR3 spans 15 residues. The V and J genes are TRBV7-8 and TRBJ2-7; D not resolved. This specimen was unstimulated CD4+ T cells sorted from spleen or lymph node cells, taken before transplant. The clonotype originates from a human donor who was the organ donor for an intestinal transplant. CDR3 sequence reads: CASSLVTTPPNEQYF. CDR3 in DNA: TGTGCCAGCAGCTTAGTAACTACACCTCCAAACGAGCAGTACTTC.